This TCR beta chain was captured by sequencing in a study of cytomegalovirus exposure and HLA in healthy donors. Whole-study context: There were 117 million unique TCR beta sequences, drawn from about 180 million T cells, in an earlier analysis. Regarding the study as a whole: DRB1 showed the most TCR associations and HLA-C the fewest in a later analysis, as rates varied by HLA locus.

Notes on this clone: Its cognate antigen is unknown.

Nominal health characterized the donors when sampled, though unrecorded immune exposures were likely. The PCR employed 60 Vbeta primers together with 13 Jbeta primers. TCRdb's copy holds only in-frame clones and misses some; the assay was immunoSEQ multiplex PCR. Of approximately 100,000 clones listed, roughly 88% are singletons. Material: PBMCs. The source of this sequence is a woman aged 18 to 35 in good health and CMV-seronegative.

The CDR3 region is CASSPSDREYEKLFF. The CDR3 DNA sequence: TGTGCCTCCAGTCCAAGCGACAGAGAGTACGAAAAACTGTTTTTT. This chain uses TRBV10-3 with TRBJ1-4; TRBD1 is a possible D gene (5 bases). The CDR3 has 15 amino acids. The germline V and J ends were trimmed by 11 bases and 8 bases, with 24 bases remaining between them. CDR1 and CDR2 from the germline V gene are ENHRY and SYGVKD.